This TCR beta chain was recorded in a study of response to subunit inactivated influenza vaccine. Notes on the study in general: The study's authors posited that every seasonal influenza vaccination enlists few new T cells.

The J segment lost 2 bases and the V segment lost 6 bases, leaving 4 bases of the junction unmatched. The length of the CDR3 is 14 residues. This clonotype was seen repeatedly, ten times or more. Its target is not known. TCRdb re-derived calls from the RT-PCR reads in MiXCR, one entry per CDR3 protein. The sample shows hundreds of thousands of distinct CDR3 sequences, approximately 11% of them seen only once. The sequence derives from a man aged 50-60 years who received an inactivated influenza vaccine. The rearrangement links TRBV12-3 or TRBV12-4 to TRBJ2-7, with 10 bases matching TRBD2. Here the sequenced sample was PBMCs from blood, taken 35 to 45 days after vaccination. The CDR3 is CASSPSGGAYEQYF. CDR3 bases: TGTGCCAGCAGCCCAAGCGGGGGGGCCTACGAGCAGTACTTC.